The entry below gives a single T cell receptor beta chain sequence along with its context. No antigen is known for it. TCRdb re-called the 5' RACE reads through MiXCR, storing one row per CDR3 protein. Of roughly 280,000 distinct CDR3 sequences in the sample, 20% were seen once. V lost 5 bases and J 10 bases, leaving 16 bases between the germline ends. This CDR3 is 13 amino acids long. Germline loops: CDR1 SGHTA, CDR2 FQGTGA. The sample originates from a study of CD8 T cells in ankylosing spondylitis. Whole-study findings and limits: Clones tied to disease were said to be significantly enriched in matched ankylosing spondylitis synovial fluid. It appeared that ankylosing spondylitis blood was characterized by a TCR beta motif of seven or eight highly homologous variants. Researchers report that disease-linked clones proved CD8+ and relatively rare in peripheral blood.

The chain employs TRBV7-3 and TRBJ2-3; D is ambiguous. The TCR originated in a male donor with ankylosing spondylitis or in good health (not recorded which). Sequenced: blood, either unsorted or a sorted T cell fraction (not recorded which). The chain's CDR3 is CASSADRAASQYF. In nucleotides, the CDR3 is TGTGCCAGCAGCGCCGATAGAGCTGCTTCGCAGTATTTT.